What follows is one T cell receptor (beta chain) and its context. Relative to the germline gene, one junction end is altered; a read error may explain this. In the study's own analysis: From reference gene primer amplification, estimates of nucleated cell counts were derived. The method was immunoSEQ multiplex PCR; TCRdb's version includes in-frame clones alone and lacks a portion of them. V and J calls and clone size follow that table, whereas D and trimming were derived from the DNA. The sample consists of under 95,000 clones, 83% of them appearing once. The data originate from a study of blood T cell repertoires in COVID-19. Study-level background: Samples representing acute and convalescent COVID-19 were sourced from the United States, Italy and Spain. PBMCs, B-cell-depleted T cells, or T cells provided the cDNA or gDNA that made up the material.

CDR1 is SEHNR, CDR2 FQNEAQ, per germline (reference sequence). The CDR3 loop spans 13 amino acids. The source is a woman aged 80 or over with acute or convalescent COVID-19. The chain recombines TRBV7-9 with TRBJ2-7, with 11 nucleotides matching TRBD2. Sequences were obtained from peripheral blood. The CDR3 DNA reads TGTGCCAGCAGCTCCGGGACTAGCGGCAGTCAGGACTTC. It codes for CASSSGTSGSQDF. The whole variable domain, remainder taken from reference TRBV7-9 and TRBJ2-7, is DTGVSQNPRHKITKRGQNVTFRCDPISEHNRLYWYRQTLGQGPEFLTYFQNEAQLEKSRLLSDRFSAERPKGSFSTLEIQRTEQGDSAMYLCASSSGTSGSQDFGPGTRLTVT.